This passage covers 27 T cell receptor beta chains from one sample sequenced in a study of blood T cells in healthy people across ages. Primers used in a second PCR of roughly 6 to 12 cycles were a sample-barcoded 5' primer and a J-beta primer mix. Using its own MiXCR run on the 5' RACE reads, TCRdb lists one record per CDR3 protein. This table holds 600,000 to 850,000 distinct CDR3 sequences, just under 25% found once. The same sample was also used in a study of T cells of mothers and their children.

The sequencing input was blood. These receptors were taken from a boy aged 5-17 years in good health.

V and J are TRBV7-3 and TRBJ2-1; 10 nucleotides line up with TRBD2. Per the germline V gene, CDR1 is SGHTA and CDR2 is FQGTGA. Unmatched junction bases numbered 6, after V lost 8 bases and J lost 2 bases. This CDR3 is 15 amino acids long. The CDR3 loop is CASREGTSAYNEQFF. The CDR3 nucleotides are TGTGCCAGCCGCGAAGGGACTAGCGCCTACAATGAGCAGTTCTTC. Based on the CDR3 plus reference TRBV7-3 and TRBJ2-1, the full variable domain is GAGVSQTPSNKVTEKGKYVELRCDPISGHTALYWYRQSLGQGPEFLIYFQGTGAADDSGLPNDRFFAVRPEGSVSTLKIQRTERGDSAVYLCASREGTSAYNEQFFGPGTRLTVL.

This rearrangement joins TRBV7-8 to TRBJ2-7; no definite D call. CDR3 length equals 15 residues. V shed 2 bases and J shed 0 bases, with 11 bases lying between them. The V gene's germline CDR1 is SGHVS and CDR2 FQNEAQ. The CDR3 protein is CASSLYVFSSYEQYF. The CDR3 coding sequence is TGTGCCAGCAGCTTATACGTTTTTAGCTCCTACGAGCAGTACTTC.

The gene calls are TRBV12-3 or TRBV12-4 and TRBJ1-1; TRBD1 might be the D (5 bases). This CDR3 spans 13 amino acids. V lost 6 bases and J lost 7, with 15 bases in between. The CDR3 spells CASSRNGGSEAFF. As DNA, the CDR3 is TGTGCCAGCAGCCGCAACGGGGGGAGTGAAGCTTTCTTT.

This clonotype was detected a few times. The DNA for the CDR3 is TGCAGTGCGCTCAAGCCTAGCGGCCAAGAGACCCAGTACTTC. Translating gives CSALKPSGQETQYF. The V call is TRBV20-1, the J call TRBJ2-5, with 7 bases identical to TRBD2. The germline V gene has CDR1 DFQATT and CDR2 SNEGSKA (reference sequence). The CDR3 length is 14 residues. After removal of 6 bases from V and 1 base from J, the junction contained 8 bases not matched to a gene.

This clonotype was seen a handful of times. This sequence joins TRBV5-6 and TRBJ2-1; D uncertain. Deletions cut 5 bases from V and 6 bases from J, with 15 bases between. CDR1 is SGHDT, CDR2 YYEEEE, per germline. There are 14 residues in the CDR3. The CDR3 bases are TGTGCCAGCAGGCGAACATCGGGCTTCAATGAGCAGTTCTTC. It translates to CASRRTSGFNEQFF. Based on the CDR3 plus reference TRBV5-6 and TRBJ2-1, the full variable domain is DAGVTQSPTHLIKTRGQQVTLRCSPKSGHDTVSWYQQALGQGPQFIFQYYEEEERQRGNFPDRFSGHQFPNYSSELNVNALLLGDSALYLCASRRTSGFNEQFFGPGTRLTVL.

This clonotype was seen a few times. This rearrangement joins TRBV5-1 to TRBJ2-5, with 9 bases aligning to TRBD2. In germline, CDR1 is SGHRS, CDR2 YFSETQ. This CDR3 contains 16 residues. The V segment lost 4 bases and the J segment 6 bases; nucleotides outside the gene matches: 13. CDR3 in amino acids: CASSPSGTSRQQTQYF. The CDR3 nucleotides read TGCGCCAGCAGCCCCTCAGGGACTAGCCGGCAGCAGACCCAGTACTTC.

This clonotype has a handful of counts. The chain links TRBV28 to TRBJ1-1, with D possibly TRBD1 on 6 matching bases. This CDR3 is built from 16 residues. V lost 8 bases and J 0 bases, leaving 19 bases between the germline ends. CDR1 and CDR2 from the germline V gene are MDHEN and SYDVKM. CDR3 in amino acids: CASGMAGASMNTEAFF. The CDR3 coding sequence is TGTGCCAGCGGTATGGCAGGGGCTTCCATGAACACTGAAGCTTTCTTT.

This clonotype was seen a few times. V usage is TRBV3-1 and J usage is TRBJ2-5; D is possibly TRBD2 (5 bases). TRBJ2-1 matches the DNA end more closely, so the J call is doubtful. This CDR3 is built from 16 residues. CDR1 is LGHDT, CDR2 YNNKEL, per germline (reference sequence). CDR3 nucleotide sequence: TGTGCCAGCAGCCAGGTCGTAGGGAGTGCTTACAATGAGCAGTTCTTC. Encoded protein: CASSQVVGSAYNEQFF.

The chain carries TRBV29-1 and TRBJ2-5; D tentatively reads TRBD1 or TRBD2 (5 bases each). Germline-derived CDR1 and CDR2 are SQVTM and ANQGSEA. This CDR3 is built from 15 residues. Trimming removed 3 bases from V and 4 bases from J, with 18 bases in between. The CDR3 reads CSVERTGPGGETQYF. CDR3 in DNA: TGCAGCGTTGAGAGGACGGGGCCTGGGGGAGAGACCCAGTACTTC. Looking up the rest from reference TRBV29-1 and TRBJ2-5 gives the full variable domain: SAVISQKPSRDICQRGTSLTIQCQVDSQVTMMFWYRQQPGQSLTLIATANQGSEATYESGFVIDKFPISRPNLTFSTLTVSNMSPEDSSIYLCSVERTGPGGETQYFGPGTRLLVL.

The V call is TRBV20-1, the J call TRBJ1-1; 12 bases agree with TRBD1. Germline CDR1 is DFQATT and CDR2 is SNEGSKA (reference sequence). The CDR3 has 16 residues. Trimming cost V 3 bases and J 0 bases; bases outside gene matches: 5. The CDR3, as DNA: TGCAGTGCTAGCTTTGGGACAGGGGGCCTGAACACTGAAGCTTTCTTT. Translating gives CSASFGTGGLNTEAFF.

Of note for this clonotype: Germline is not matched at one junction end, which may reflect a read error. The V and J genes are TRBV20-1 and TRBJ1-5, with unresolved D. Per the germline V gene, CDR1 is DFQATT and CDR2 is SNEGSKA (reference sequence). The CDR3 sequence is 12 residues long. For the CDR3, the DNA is TGCAGTGGTAGAAGCGGGAATCAGCCCCAGCATTTT. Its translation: CSGRSGNQPQHF.

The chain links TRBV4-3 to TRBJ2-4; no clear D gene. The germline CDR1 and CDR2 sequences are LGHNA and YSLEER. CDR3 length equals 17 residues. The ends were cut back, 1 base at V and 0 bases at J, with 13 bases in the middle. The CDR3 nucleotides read TGCGCCAGCAGCCAAGTCTGGTCCTCACTAGCCAAAAACATTCAGTACTTC. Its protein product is CASSQVWSSLAKNIQYF.

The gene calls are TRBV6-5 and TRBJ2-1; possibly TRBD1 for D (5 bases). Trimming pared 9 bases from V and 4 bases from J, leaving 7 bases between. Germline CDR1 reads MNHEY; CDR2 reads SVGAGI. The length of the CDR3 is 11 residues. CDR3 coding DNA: TGTGCCAGTTACAGGTACAATGAGCAGTTCTTC. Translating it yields CASYRYNEQFF.

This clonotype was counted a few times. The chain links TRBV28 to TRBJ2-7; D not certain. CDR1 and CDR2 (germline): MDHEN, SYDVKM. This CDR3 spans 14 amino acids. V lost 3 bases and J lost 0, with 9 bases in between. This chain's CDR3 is CASSLTLISYEQYF. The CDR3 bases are TGTGCCAGCAGTTTGACACTCATCTCCTACGAGCAGTACTTC.

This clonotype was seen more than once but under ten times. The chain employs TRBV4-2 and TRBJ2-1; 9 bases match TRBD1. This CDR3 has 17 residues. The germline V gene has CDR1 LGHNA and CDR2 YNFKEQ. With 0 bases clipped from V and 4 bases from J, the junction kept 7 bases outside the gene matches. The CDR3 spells CASSQDEETGGYNEQFF. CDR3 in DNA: TGTGCCAGCAGCCAAGATGAGGAGACAGGGGGGTACAATGAGCAGTTCTTC.

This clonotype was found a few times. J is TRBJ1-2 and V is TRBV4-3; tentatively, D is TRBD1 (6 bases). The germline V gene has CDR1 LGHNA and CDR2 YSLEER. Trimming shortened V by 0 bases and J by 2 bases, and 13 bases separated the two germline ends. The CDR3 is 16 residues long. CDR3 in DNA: TGCGCCAGCAGCCAAGATGTTGCGGGGGCAAACTATGGCTACACCTTC. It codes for CASSQDVAGANYGYTF.

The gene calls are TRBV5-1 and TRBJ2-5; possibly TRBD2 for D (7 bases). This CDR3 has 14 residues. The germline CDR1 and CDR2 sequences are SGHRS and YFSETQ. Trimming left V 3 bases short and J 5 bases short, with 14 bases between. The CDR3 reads CASSWGPGGETQYF. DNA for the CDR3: TGCGCCAGCAGCTGGGGGCCGGGAGGCGAGACCCAGTACTTC.

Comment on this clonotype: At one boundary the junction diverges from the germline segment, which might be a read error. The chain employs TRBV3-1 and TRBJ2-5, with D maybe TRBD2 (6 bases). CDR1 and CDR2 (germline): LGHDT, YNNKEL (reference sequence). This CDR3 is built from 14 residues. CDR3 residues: CAGSKDGGRETQYF. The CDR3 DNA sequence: TGTGCCGGCAGCAAGGACGGGGGTCGGGAGACCCAGTACTTC.

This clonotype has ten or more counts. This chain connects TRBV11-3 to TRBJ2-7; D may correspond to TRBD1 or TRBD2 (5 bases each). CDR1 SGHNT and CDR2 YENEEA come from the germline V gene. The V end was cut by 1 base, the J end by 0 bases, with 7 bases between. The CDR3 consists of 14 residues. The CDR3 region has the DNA TGTGCCAGCAGCTTAGGGGGGATCTCCTACGAGCAGTACTTC. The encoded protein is CASSLGGISYEQYF.

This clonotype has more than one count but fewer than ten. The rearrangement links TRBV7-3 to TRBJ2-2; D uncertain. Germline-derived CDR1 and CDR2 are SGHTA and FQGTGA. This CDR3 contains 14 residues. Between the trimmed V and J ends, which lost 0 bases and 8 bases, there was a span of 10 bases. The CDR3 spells CASSLTYTQGELFF. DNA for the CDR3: TGTGCCAGCAGCTTAACCTATACTCAGGGGGAGCTGTTTTTT.

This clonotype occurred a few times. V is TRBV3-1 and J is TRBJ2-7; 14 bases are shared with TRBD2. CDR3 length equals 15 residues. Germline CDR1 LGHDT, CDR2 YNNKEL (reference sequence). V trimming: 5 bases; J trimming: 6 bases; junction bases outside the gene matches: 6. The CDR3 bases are TGTGCCAGCAGCGCCCCCGGGACTAGCGGGAGCGAGCAGTACTTC. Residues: CASSAPGTSGSEQYF.

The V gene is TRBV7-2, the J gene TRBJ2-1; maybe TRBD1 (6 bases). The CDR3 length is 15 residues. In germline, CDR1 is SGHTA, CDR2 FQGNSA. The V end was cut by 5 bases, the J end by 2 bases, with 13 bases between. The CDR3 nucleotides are TGTGCCAGCAGCCCATCCGAGGGGGCCTACAATGAGCAGTTCTTC. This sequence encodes CASSPSEGAYNEQFF.

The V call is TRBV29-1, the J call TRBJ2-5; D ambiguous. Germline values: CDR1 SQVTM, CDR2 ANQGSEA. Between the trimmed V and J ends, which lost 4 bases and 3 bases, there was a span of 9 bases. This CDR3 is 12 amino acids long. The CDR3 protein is CSVGDRKETQYF. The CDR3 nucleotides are TGCAGCGTTGGAGACCGGAAAGAGACCCAGTACTTC.

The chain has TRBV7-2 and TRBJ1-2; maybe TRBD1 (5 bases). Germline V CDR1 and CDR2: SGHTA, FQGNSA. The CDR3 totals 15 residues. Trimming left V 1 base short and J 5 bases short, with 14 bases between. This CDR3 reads CASSLGAGDQYGYTF. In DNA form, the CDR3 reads TGTGCCAGCAGCTTAGGTGCTGGGGACCAATATGGCTACACCTTC.

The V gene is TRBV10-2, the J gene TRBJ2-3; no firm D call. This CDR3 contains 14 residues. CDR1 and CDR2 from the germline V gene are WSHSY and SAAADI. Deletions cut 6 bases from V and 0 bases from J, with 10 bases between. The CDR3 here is CASRDGFSTDTQYF. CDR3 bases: TGCGCCAGCAGGGACGGATTTAGCACAGATACGCAGTATTTT.

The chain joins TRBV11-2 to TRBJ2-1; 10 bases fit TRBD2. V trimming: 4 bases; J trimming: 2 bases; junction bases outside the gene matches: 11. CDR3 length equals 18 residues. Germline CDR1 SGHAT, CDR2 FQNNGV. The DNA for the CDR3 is TGTGCCAGCAGCTCCCGGGACTACGGGACTAGCGCCTACAATGAGCAGTTCTTC. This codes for CASSSRDYGTSAYNEQFF. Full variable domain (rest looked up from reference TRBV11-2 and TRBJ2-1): EAGVAQSPRYKIIEKRQSVAFWCNPISGHATLYWYQQILGQGPKLLIQFQNNGVVDDSQLPKDRFSAERLKGVDSTLKIQPAKLEDSAVYLCASSSRDYGTSAYNEQFFGPGTRLTVL.

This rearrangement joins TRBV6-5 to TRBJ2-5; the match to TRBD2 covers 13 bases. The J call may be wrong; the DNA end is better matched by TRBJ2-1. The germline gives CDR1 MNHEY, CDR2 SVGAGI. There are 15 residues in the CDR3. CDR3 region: CASSSTSGGAGEQFF. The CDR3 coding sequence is TGTGCCAGCAGTTCAACTAGCGGGGGGGCCGGAGAGCAGTTCTTC.